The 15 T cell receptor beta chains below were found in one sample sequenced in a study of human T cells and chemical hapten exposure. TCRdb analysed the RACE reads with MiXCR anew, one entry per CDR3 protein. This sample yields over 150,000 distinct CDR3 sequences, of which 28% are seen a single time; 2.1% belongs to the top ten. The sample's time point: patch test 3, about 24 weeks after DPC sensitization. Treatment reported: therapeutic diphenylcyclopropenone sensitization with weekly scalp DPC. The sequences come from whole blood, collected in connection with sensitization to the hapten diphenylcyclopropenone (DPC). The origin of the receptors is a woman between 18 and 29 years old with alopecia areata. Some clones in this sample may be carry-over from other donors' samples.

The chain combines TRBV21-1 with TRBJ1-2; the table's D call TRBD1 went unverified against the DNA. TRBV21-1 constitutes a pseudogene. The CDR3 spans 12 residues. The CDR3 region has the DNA TGTGCCAGCCGAGGACAGGGCTATGGCTACACCTTC. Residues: CASRGQGYGYTF.

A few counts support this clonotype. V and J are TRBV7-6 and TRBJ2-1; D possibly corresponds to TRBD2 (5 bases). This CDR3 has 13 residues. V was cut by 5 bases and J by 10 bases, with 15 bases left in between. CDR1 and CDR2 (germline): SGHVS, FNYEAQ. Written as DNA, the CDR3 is TGTGCCAGCAGCAAAGGACTGGCCCTGGAGCAGTTCTTC. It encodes CASSKGLALEQFF.

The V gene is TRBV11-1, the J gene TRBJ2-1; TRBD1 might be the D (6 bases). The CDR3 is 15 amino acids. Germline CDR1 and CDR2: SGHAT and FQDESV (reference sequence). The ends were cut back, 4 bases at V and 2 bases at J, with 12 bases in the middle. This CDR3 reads CASSSTGNPYNEQFF. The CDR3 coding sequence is TGTGCCAGCAGCTCAACAGGGAATCCCTACAATGAGCAGTTCTTC. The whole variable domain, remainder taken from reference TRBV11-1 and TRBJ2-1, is EAEVAQSPRYKITEKSQAVAFWCDPISGHATLYWYRQILGQGPELLVQFQDESVVDDSQLPKDRFSAERLKGVDSTLKIQPAELGDSAMYLCASSSTGNPYNEQFFGPGTRLTVL.

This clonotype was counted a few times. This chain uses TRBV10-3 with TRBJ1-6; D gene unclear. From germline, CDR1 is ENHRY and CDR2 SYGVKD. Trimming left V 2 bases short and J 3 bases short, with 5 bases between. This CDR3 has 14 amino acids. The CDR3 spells CAISEVGYNSPLHF. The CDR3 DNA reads TGTGCCATCAGTGAGGTTGGCTATAATTCACCCCTCCACTTT.

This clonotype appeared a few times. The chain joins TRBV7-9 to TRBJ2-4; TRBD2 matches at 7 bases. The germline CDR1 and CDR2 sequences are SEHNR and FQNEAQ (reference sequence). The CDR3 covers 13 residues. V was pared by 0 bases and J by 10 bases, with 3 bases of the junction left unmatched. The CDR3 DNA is TGTGCCAGCAGCTTAGCGGGAGCGGGGATTCAGTACTTC. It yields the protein CASSLAGAGIQYF.

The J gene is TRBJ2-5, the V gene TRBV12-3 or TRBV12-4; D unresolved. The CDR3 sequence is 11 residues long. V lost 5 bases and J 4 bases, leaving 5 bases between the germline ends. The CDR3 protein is CASSHLETQYF. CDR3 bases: TGTGCCAGCAGTCACTTAGAGACCCAGTACTTC.

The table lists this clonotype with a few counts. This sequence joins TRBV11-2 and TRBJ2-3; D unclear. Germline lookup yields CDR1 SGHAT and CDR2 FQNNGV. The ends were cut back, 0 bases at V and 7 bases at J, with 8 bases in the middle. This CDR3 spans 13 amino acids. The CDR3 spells CASSLDRKNTQYF. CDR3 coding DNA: TGTGCCAGCAGCTTAGATCGAAAGAATACGCAGTATTTT. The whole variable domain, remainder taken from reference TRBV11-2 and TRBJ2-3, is EAGVAQSPRYKIIEKRQSVAFWCNPISGHATLYWYQQILGQGPKLLIQFQNNGVVDDSQLPKDRFSAERLKGVDSTLKIQPAKLEDSAVYLCASSLDRKNTQYFGPGTRLTVL.

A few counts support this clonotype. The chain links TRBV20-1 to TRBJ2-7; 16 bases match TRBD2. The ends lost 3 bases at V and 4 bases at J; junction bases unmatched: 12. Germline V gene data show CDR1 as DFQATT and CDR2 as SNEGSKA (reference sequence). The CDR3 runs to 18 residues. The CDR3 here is CSARRRAGTSGGEYEQYF. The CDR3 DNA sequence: TGCAGTGCTAGGCGCCGAGCCGGGACTAGCGGGGGGGAGTACGAGCAGTACTTC.

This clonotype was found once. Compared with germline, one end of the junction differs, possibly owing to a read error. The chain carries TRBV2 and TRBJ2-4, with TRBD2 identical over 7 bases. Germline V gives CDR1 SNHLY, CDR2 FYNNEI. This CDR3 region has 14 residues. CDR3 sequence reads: CASGQRWEGNIHYF. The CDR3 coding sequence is TGTGCCAGCGGCCAGAGATGGGAGGGGAACATTCACTACTTC.

The CDR3 reads CASSQDSYEQYF. The CDR3 DNA follows: TGTGCCAGCAGCCAAGATAGCTACGAGCAGTACTTC. J is TRBJ2-7 and V is TRBV3-1; no reliable D call. CDR1 is LGHDT and CDR2 is YNNKEL in the germline V gene (reference sequence). Trimming took off 0 bases at V and 3 bases at J, with 3 bases between the two ends. CDR3 length equals 12 residues.

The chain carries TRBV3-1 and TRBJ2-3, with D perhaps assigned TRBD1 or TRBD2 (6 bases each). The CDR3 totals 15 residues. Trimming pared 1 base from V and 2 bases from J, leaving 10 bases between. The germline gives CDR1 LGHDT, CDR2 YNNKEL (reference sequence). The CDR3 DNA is TGTGCCAGCAGCCAAGCAGGGGAGGTCACAGATACGCAGTATTTT. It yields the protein CASSQAGEVTDTQYF.

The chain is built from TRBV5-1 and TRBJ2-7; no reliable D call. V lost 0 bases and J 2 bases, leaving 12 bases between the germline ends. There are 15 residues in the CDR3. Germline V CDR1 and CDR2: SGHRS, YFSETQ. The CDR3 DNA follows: TGCGCCAGCAGCTTGGCCGTGCAGAAGACCTACGAGCAGTACTTC. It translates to CASSLAVQKTYEQYF.

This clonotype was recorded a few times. The CDR3 sequence is CASSRTSGYQETQYF. The CDR3 nucleotides read TGCGCCAGCAGCCGGACTAGCGGGTACCAAGAGACCCAGTACTTC. The chain carries TRBV4-1 and TRBJ2-5, with TRBD2 matching 11 bases. CDR1 is MGHRA, CDR2 YSYEKL, per germline. The CDR3 loop spans 15 amino acids. The V segment lost 4 bases and the J segment 0 bases; nucleotides outside the gene matches: 1.

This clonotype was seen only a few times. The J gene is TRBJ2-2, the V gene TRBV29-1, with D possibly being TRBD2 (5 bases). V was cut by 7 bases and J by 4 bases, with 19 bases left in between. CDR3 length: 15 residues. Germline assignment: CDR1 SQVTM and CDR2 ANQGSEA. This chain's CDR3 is CSASWTAGGTGELFF. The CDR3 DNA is TGCAGCGCCAGCTGGACTGCCGGTGGCACCGGGGAGCTGTTTTTT.

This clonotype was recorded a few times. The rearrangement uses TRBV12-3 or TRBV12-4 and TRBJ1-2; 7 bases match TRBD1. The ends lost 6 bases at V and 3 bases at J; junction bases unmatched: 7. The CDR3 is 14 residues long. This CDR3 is CASRPLGTDYGYTF. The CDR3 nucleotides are TGTGCCAGCAGACCTCTTGGGACAGACTATGGCTACACCTTC.